Presented here are 25 T cell receptor beta chains from one specimen sequenced in a study of blood T cell repertoires in COVID-19. Profiling relied on immunoSEQ multiplex PCR, and the TCRdb table lists in-frame clones only, not all of them. The sample gives approximately 170,000 clones, over 80% of which show up once; 10% to 15% is in the top ten. The source material was peripheral blood. The origin of the receptors is a man between 70 and 80 years old who had recovered from COVID-19.

This chain links TRBV6-5 with TRBJ2-1; 7 bases are shared with TRBD1. From germline, CDR1 is MNHEY and CDR2 SVGAGI. J was trimmed by 4 bases and V by 0 bases; bases with no gene match: 3. This CDR3 has 15 amino acids. The CDR3 DNA follows: TGTGCCAGCAGTTACTCTGGGACAGCTTACAATGAGCAGTTCTTC. The encoded protein is CASSYSGTAYNEQFF.

The chain links TRBV11-3 to TRBJ2-5; D ambiguous. This CDR3 is built from 11 residues. Deletions cut 4 bases from V and 3 bases from J, with 3 bases between. The germline CDR1 and CDR2 sequences are SGHNT and YENEEA. The CDR3 region has the DNA TGTGCCAGCAGCTCAGAAGAGACCCAGTACTTC. Encoded protein: CASSSEETQYF.

The chain is built from TRBV19 and TRBJ2-1, with unresolved D. The CDR3 covers 12 residues. Germline CDR1 reads LNHDA; CDR2 reads SQIVND (reference sequence). Trimming took off 6 bases at V and 7 bases at J, with 10 bases between the two ends. This chain's CDR3 is CASRHAGNEQFF. The CDR3 DNA sequence: TGTGCCAGTAGACATGCAGGAAATGAGCAGTTCTTC.

The chain is built from TRBV5-1 and TRBJ2-1; 12 bases fit TRBD2. Per the germline V gene, CDR1 is SGHRS and CDR2 is YFSETQ. The CDR3 is 16 residues long. The trim removed 4 bases at V and 5 bases at J, leaving 7 bases unmatched. The CDR3 coding sequence is TGCGCCAGCAGCCAACGGACTAGCGGGACTAACAATGAGCAGTTCTTC. This sequence encodes CASSQRTSGTNNEQFF.

The CDR3 reads CASTVRENTEAFF. The CDR3 bases are TGTGCCAGCACAGTCAGGGAGAACACTGAAGCTTTCTTT. The chain has TRBV7-9 and TRBJ1-1; maybe TRBD1 (5 bases). CDR1 is SEHNR and CDR2 is FQNEAQ in the germline V gene (reference sequence). Deletions cut 7 bases from V and 1 base from J, with 10 bases between. The CDR3 has 13 residues.

The chain combines TRBV14 with TRBJ1-1, with D uncertain. The V and J ends lost 6 bases and 0 bases respectively, with 8 bases between them. The germline CDR1 and CDR2 sequences are SGHDN and FVKESK. The CDR3 extends over 13 amino acids. CDR3 in DNA: TGTGCCAGCAGTGGCGGATTGAACACTGAAGCTTTCTTT. Translating gives CASSGGLNTEAFF. Looking up the rest from reference TRBV14 and TRBJ1-1 gives the full variable domain: EAGVTQFPSHSVIEKGQTVTLRCDPISGHDNLYWYRRVMGKEIKFLLHFVKESKQDESGMPNNRFLAERTGGTYSTLKVQPAELEDSGVYFCASSGGLNTEAFFGQGTRLTVV.

Comments on this clone: Additional DNA sequences in this sample encode the identical CDR3. The J gene is TRBJ1-1, the V gene TRBV11-2; 12 bases line up with TRBD1. Trimming at V came to 3 bases and at J to 5 bases, leaving 4 bases not matched to a gene. Per the germline V gene, CDR1 is SGHAT and CDR2 is FQNNGV. The CDR3 is 15 residues long. In nucleotides, the CDR3 is TGTGCCAGCAGCTTCGGGACAGGGGGCAAAACTGAAGCTTTCTTT. Protein: CASSFGTGGKTEAFF. The variable domain in full, with the rest retrieved from reference TRBV11-2 and TRBJ1-1, is EAGVAQSPRYKIIEKRQSVAFWCNPISGHATLYWYQQILGQGPKLLIQFQNNGVVDDSQLPKDRFSAERLKGVDSTLKIQPAKLEDSAVYLCASSFGTGGKTEAFFGQGTRLTVV.

V and J are TRBV5-1 and TRBJ2-7, with 7 bases identical to TRBD2. J lost 2 bases, V lost 4 bases, and 6 bases had no gene match. The CDR3 totals 14 residues. The germline V gene encodes CDR1 SGHRS and CDR2 YFSETQ. The DNA of the CDR3 is TGCGCCAGCAGCCAGCTAGCGGAGACCTACGAGCAGTACTTC. Residues: CASSQLAETYEQYF.

The chain joins TRBV3-1 (or the pseudogene TRBV3-2) to TRBJ2-7; 7 bases line up with TRBD1. The CDR3 covers 14 residues. V gave up 1 base and J gave up 3 bases; unmatched junction bases: 3. Looked up from germline, CDR1 is LGHDT and CDR2 is YNNKEL (reference sequence). CDR3 coding DNA: TGTGCCAGCAGCCAAGCGCACAGGGGCTACGAGCAGTACTTC. It encodes CASSQAHRGYEQYF.

The chain has TRBV5-4 and TRBJ2-2, with 10 bases matching TRBD2. Germline V gene lookup returns CDR1 SGHNT and CDR2 YYREEE (reference sequence). The CDR3 is made up of 16 amino acids. With 4 bases clipped from V and 7 bases from J, the junction kept 10 bases outside the gene matches. In DNA form, the CDR3 reads TGTGCCAGCAGCCCGGGACTAGCGATTGGGGGCGGGGAGCTGTTTTTT. Its protein is CASSPGLAIGGGELFF.

The J gene is TRBJ2-5, the V gene TRBV24-1, with D perhaps TRBD2 (6 bases). V was shortened by 4 bases and J by 5 bases, with 16 bases between the two germline ends. The CDR3 is made up of 15 amino acids. Germline-derived CDR1 and CDR2 are KGHDR and SFDVKD. CDR3 coding DNA: TGTGCCACCAGTGAGCGACTCGTCCGGGAGGAGACCCAGTACTTC. Its translation: CATSERLVREETQYF.

Sample share makes this clone large (0.1 to 1%). The V call is TRBV2, the J call TRBJ2-3, with 10 positions matching TRBD1. The CDR3 spans 14 residues. Per the germline V gene, CDR1 is SNHLY and CDR2 is FYNNEI. Trimming took 8 bases from V and 5 from J; bases not matched to a gene: 7. DNA for the CDR3: TGTGCCAGCCAAGACAGGGGGCTGGGAGATACGCAGTATTTT. This codes for CASQDRGLGDTQYF.

The V and J genes are TRBV2 and TRBJ2-2; TRBD1 aligns across 7 bases. Per the germline V gene, CDR1 is SNHLY and CDR2 is FYNNEI. Trimming at V came to 7 bases and at J to 7 bases, leaving 6 bases not matched to a gene. The CDR3 contains 13 residues. The CDR3 region has the DNA TGTGCCAGCAAGAGGGGGCGGAACGGGGAGCTGTTTTTT. Encoded protein: CASKRGRNGELFF. Full variable domain (missing parts from reference TRBV2 and TRBJ2-2): EPEVTQTPSHQVTQMGQEVILRCVPISNHLYFYWYRQILGQKVEFLVSFYNNEISEKSEIFDDQFSVERPDGSNFTLKIRSTKLEDSAMYFCASKRGRNGELFFGEGSRLTVL.

This chain links TRBV28 with TRBJ2-3; 7 bases are shared with TRBD1. The junction had 13 bases not matched to a gene; V was cut back by 7 bases and J by 6 bases. The V gene's germline CDR1 is MDHEN and CDR2 SYDVKM. The CDR3 runs 15 residues. In DNA form, the CDR3 reads TGTGCCAGCACCTCATCGGGACAGCGCCCCGATACGCAGTATTTT. Its translation: CASTSSGQRPDTQYF.

This clone was found once. V gene TRBV25-1 combines with J gene TRBJ1-1; D possibly corresponds to TRBD1 (6 bases). V was trimmed by 5 bases and J by 1 base, leaving 11 bases between them. This CDR3 is 14 amino acids long. Germline V gene data show CDR1 as MGHDK and CDR2 as SYGVNS. The CDR3 DNA is TGTGCCAGCAGTAGAAGGGGGGGGAACACTGAAGCTTTCTTT. Translation: CASSRRGGNTEAFF. The complete variable domain, with remaining parts taken from reference TRBV25-1 and TRBJ1-1, reads EADIYQTPRYLVIGTGKKITLECSQTMGHDKMYWYQQDPGMELHLIHYSYGVNSTEKGDLSSESTVSRIRTEHFPLTLESARPSHTSQYLCASSRRGGNTEAFFGQGTRLTVV.

This clone was seen once. This chain uses TRBV4-1 with TRBJ1-2, with D possibly matching TRBD1 (5 bases). V shed 0 bases and J shed 4 bases, with 15 bases lying between them. The CDR3 sequence is 16 residues long. Germline-derived CDR1 and CDR2 are MGHRA and YSYEKL. CDR3 coding DNA: TGCGCCAGCAGCCAAGATACCGGGGGGTTACGCTATGGCTACACCTTC. It encodes CASSQDTGGLRYGYTF.

V is TRBV19 and J is TRBJ2-7, with D possibly TRBD1 on 6 matching bases. Germline loops: CDR1 LNHDA, CDR2 SQIVND (reference sequence). The CDR3 is made up of 14 amino acids. V was shortened by 3 bases and J by 2 bases, with 11 bases between the two germline ends. The CDR3 spells CASSIWDKPYEQYF. The CDR3, as DNA: TGTGCCAGTAGTATTTGGGACAAACCCTACGAGCAGTACTTC.

The chain combines TRBV9 with TRBJ1-5, with a tentative D call TRBD1 (5 bases). The length of the CDR3 is 14 residues. CDR1 SGDLS and CDR2 YYNGEE come from the germline V gene. V gave up 0 bases and J gave up 10 bases, with 14 bases separating them. The CDR3, as DNA: TGTGCCAGCAGCGTAGGCAGGGACTCCAGCCCCCAGCATTTT. This translates into CASSVGRDSSPQHF.

This clone appeared once. This chain links TRBV5-1 with TRBJ2-7; the D gene is possibly TRBD2 (7 bases). Trimming took off 3 bases at V and 7 bases at J, with 14 bases between the two ends. The CDR3 extends over 13 amino acids. Germline values: CDR1 SGHRS, CDR2 YFSETQ. DNA of the CDR3: TGCGCCAGCAGCTGGCCGGGGGGCGGGGAGCAGTACTTC. Its protein product is CASSWPGGGEQYF.

The V call is TRBV7-9, the J call TRBJ1-2; 7 bases are a match to TRBD1. The germline V gene has CDR1 SEHNR and CDR2 FQNEAQ (reference sequence). V was pared by 6 bases and J by 3 bases, with 4 bases of the junction left unmatched. The length of the CDR3 is 13 residues. The CDR3 loop reads CASRADRDYGYTF. In DNA form, the CDR3 reads TGTGCCAGCAGGGCTGACAGGGACTATGGCTACACCTTC.

V gene TRBV5-1 combines with J gene TRBJ1-1; 7 bases fit TRBD1. The CDR3 contains 14 residues. CDR1 SGHRS and CDR2 YFSETQ come from the germline V gene. Unmatched junction bases numbered 10, after V lost 0 bases and J lost 11 bases. In DNA form, the CDR3 reads TGCGCCAGCAGCTTGGCCTTAGGGGGCTTGGATGCTTTCTTT. It codes for CASSLALGGLDAFF.

The chain joins TRBV12-3 or TRBV12-4 to TRBJ2-1, with a possible D match to TRBD2 (5 bases). The CDR3 contains 12 residues. The germline V and J ends were trimmed by 6 bases and 7 bases, with 10 bases remaining between them. The CDR3 spells CASRLAVNEQFF. CDR3 nucleotides: TGTGCCAGCAGGCTAGCTGTAAATGAGCAGTTCTTC.

This clone was seen only once. The junction departs from germline at one end; a sequencing error may be responsible. V usage is TRBV6-1 and J usage is TRBJ1-2; D not resolved. The CDR3 is 12 residues long. CDR1 and CDR2 (germline): MNHNS, SASEGT. This CDR3 is CASSEGISGYTF. CDR3 sequence (DNA): TGTGCCAGCAGCGAAGGTATTAGTGGCTACACCTTC.

The chain links TRBV9 to TRBJ1-4; D is uncertain. Trimming removed 3 bases from V and 8 bases from J, with 17 bases in between. Germline CDR1 SGDLS, CDR2 YYNGEE. The CDR3 sequence is 15 residues long. The CDR3 sequence: CASSGNEGGVEKLFF. CDR3 bases: TGTGCCAGCAGCGGAAATGAGGGCGGGGTGGAAAAACTGTTTTTT.

The chain recombines TRBV30 with TRBJ1-6; D is undetermined. V was pared by 3 bases and J by 9 bases, with 9 bases between. The germline CDR1 and CDR2 sequences are GTSNPN and SVGIG (reference sequence). The CDR3 contains 12 residues. CDR3 protein: CAWSGGSSPLHF. DNA for the CDR3: TGTGCCTGGAGCGGAGGGAGTTCACCCCTCCACTTT.